Below are 5 T cell receptor beta chains sequenced from a single sample in a study of shared clonotypes between healthy human individuals. Using immunoSEQ multiplex PCR, the repertoire was profiled, and TCRdb retains in-frame clones only, with some absent. The table has some 1 million clones, roughly 70% seen once; the top ten hold nearly 1.5%. Sample: memory CD4+ T cells sorted from blood. The subset denotes: CD45RA-negative fraction. These receptor sequences come from a man between 18 and 35 years old in good health.

The rearrangement joins TRBV2 to TRBJ2-6; D uncertain. V was shortened by 6 bases and J by 4 bases, with 13 bases between the two germline ends. The CDR3 length is 15 residues. Germline CDR1 SNHLY, CDR2 FYNNEI. CDR3 protein: CASRVWGSGANVLTF. CDR3 in DNA: TGTGCCAGCAGGGTTTGGGGTTCGGGGGCCAACGTCCTGACTTTC.

The gene calls are TRBV7-9 and TRBJ1-1, with a tentative D call TRBD1 (6 bases). The germline V and J ends were trimmed by 4 bases and 5 bases, with 11 bases remaining between them. The CDR3 sequence is 13 residues long. The germline V gene has CDR1 SEHNR and CDR2 FQNEAQ (reference sequence). CDR3 residues: CASSYRVGTEAFF. In DNA form, the CDR3 reads TGTGCCAGCAGCTACAGGGTAGGAACTGAAGCTTTCTTT.

The rearrangement joins TRBV30 to TRBJ2-1; D gene ambiguous. V shed 3 bases and J shed 9 bases, with 15 bases lying between them. The CDR3 covers 13 residues. The germline V gene has CDR1 GTSNPN and CDR2 SVGIG (reference sequence). CDR3 loop: CAWSATSGPEQFF. CDR3 bases: TGTGCCTGGAGCGCAACCTCCGGGCCTGAGCAGTTCTTC.

The chain employs TRBV6-4 and TRBJ2-7; D is unclear. The CDR3 covers 10 residues. V dropped 3 bases and J dropped 6 bases, with 3 bases sitting between them. Germline-derived CDR1 and CDR2 are MRHNA and SNTAGT. The CDR3: CASSECEQYF. DNA for the CDR3: TGTGCCAGCAGTGAATGCGAGCAGTACTTC.

The rearrangement joins TRBV19 to TRBJ1-5; D is unclear. Trimming stripped 0 bases from V and 7 bases from J, with 7 bases between. From germline, CDR1 is LNHDA and CDR2 SQIVND (reference sequence). The CDR3 consists of 13 residues. The CDR3: CASSIEGSQPQHF. The CDR3, as DNA: TGTGCCAGTAGTATAGAAGGGTCCCAGCCCCAGCATTTT.